These 19 T cell receptor beta chains were all obtained from the same sample, sequenced in a study of cytomegalovirus exposure and HLA in healthy donors. PCR involved 60 Vbeta and 13 Jbeta primers. The data were produced by immunoSEQ multiplex PCR, yet TCRdb's version contains in-frame clones alone and is incomplete. This table holds some 150,000 clones, approximately 80% found once. The sequenced sample consisted of PBMCs. These receptor sequences come from a woman between 50 and 59 years old in good health and CMV-seronegative.

The chain couples TRBV5-8 to TRBJ2-1; 8 nucleotides align to TRBD1. Germline V gene data show CDR1 as SGHTS and CDR2 as YDEGEE. The V gene end was trimmed by 3 bases and the J gene end by 4 bases; junction bases not matched to a gene: 6. The CDR3 sequence is 15 residues long. CDR3 nucleotides: TGTGCCAGCAGCTCCCGGGACAGGCGATACAATGAGCAGTTCTTC. Translating it yields CASSSRDRRYNEQFF.

The chain combines TRBV27 with TRBJ1-5; no clear D gene. The CDR3 extends over 16 amino acids. CDR1 MNHEY and CDR2 SMNVEV come from the germline V gene (reference sequence). The ends were cut back, 1 base at V and 1 base at J, with 11 bases in the middle. In nucleotides, the CDR3 is TGTGCCAGCAGTTTATTTGGAGGGTTGAGCAATCAGCCCCAGCATTTT. Encoded protein: CASSLFGGLSNQPQHF.

V usage is TRBV5-1 and J usage is TRBJ2-2, with TRBD1 matching over 11 bases. J was trimmed by 4 bases and V by 9 bases; bases with no gene match: 5. The CDR3 contains 14 residues. CDR1 and CDR2 (germline): SGHRS, YFSETQ. For the CDR3, the DNA is TGCGCCACCGGACAGGGGGCGCCCACCGGGGAGCTGTTTTTT. Translated: CATGQGAPTGELFF.

The chain has TRBV7-6 and TRBJ2-2; D gene uncertain. CDR3 length equals 14 residues. V gave up 1 base and J gave up 2 bases, with 5 bases separating them. Germline V gene sequence: CDR1 SGHVS, CDR2 FNYEAQ. The CDR3 loop is CASSLVSNTGELFF. The CDR3 DNA follows: TGTGCCAGCAGCTTAGTTTCAAACACCGGGGAGCTGTTTTTT.

This chain connects TRBV27 to TRBJ1-4; 10 nucleotides match TRBD1. The V gene end was trimmed by 8 bases and the J gene end by 8 bases; junction bases not matched to a gene: 5. The CDR3 is 13 residues long. Germline CDR1 is MNHEY and CDR2 is SMNVEV (reference sequence). CDR3 nucleotides: TGTGCCAGCCAACCGGGACAGGGGGAAAAACTGTTTTTT. Translating gives CASQPGQGEKLFF.

In this sample, this clone turned up once. This sequence joins TRBV7-2 and TRBJ2-7; TRBD1 aligns across 9 bases. The CDR3 is 15 residues long. Per germline, CDR1 SGHTA and CDR2 FQGNSA. V lost 4 bases, J lost 1 base, and 5 bases stayed unmatched. CDR3 sequence: CASSSDGTGSYEQYF. The CDR3 coding sequence is TGTGCCAGCAGCTCAGATGGGACAGGGTCCTACGAGCAGTACTTC.

The chain links TRBV5-6 to TRBJ2-7; 7 positions agree with TRBD1. Germline V gene sequence: CDR1 SGHDT, CDR2 YYEEEE. The ends lost 6 bases at V and 0 bases at J; junction bases unmatched: 6. This CDR3 has 14 amino acids. The CDR3 is CASTQQGISYEQYF. CDR3 DNA sequence: TGTGCCAGCACTCAACAGGGGATCTCCTACGAGCAGTACTTC.

The V gene is TRBV7-2, the J gene TRBJ1-3; possible D gene TRBD1, 5 bases. Between the trimmed V and J ends, which lost 5 bases and 5 bases, there was a span of 13 bases. CDR3 length equals 14 residues. Germline values: CDR1 SGHTA, CDR2 FQGNSA. The CDR3 region is CASSMRQTRNTIYF. CDR3 DNA sequence: TGTGCCAGCAGCATGCGACAGACCCGAAACACCATATATTTT.

This rearrangement joins TRBV5-1 to TRBJ2-7; 9 bases line up with TRBD2. Per germline, CDR1 SGHRS and CDR2 YFSETQ. The CDR3 has 17 residues. V lost 0 bases, J lost 5 bases, and 12 bases stayed unmatched. The CDR3 bases are TGCGCCAGCAGCTTGGATTTTTCTGCGGGAGGGCGGGACGAGCAGTACTTC. As protein: CASSLDFSAGGRDEQYF.

The gene calls are TRBV9 and TRBJ2-3, with 10 bases aligning to TRBD2. The germline V gene encodes CDR1 SGDLS and CDR2 YYNGEE. This CDR3 region has 16 residues. The trim removed 0 bases at V and 5 bases at J, leaving 6 bases unmatched. The CDR3 spells CASSVAVSGGLDTQYF. In DNA form, the CDR3 reads TGTGCCAGCAGCGTAGCGGTTAGCGGGGGGTTAGATACGCAGTATTTT. Using reference TRBV9 and TRBJ2-3 for the parts outside the CDR3, the full variable domain is DSGVTQTPKHLITATGQRVTLRCSPRSGDLSVYWYQQSLDQGLQFLIQYYNGEERAKGNILERFSAQQFPDLHSELNLSSLELGDSALYFCASSVAVSGGLDTQYFGPGTRLTVL.

This chain connects TRBV2 to TRBJ1-5, with D possibly being TRBD1 (5 bases). V was trimmed by 3 bases and J by 4 bases, leaving 7 bases between them. The CDR3 is made up of 13 amino acids. Germline V gives CDR1 SNHLY, CDR2 FYNNEI. Here the CDR3 DNA reads TGTGCCAGCAGTGAGGGGGGAAATCAGCCCCAGCATTTT. Its protein product is CASSEGGNQPQHF.

This rearrangement joins TRBV5-4 to TRBJ2-3; D uncertain. V lost 4 bases and J 0 bases, leaving 12 bases between the germline ends. Germline V CDR1 and CDR2: SGHNT, YYREEE (reference sequence). The CDR3 length is 15 residues. The chain's CDR3 is CASSLTTTSTDTQYF. CDR3 DNA: TGTGCCAGCAGCCTCACGACGACTAGCACAGATACGCAGTATTTT.

This chain links TRBV7-2 with TRBJ1-3; D might be TRBD1 (5 bases). CDR3 length: 14 residues. Germline V lookup: CDR1 SGHTA, CDR2 FQGNSA. V lost 5 bases to trimming and J lost 4 bases, with 12 bases between them. The CDR3: CASSQTPGGNTIYF. The CDR3 DNA is TGTGCCAGCAGCCAGACCCCAGGGGGAAACACCATATATTTT.

The rearrangement joins TRBV10-3 to TRBJ2-2; possibly TRBD2 for D (6 bases). The CDR3 totals 17 residues. Germline V gives CDR1 ENHRY, CDR2 SYGVKD. V dropped 4 bases and J dropped 0 bases, with 15 bases sitting between them. CDR3 in DNA: TGTGCCATCAGTGGGACCTCGAGCGGGTCGAACACCGGGGAGCTGTTTTTT. It encodes CAISGTSSGSNTGELFF.

The chain couples TRBV7-2 to TRBJ1-4; 10 bases are a match to TRBD1. This CDR3 contains 15 residues. The junction had 6 bases not matched to a gene; V was cut back by 5 bases and J by 6 bases. Per the germline V gene, CDR1 is SGHTA and CDR2 is FQGNSA. DNA of the CDR3: TGTGCCAGCAGCCTACCCGGGACAGGGGATGAAAAACTGTTTTTT. Encoded protein: CASSLPGTGDEKLFF.

The chain uses TRBV7-9 and TRBJ2-1; unclear D gene. This CDR3 is 14 amino acids long. Trimming took off 0 bases at V and 6 bases at J, with 9 bases between the two ends. The V gene's germline CDR1 is SEHNR and CDR2 FQNEAQ (reference sequence). The CDR3 nucleotides read TGTGCCAGCAGCTTAGCTACAGATCGCAATGAGCAGTTCTTC. Translated: CASSLATDRNEQFF.

The V and J genes are TRBV6-4 and TRBJ1-1; 7 positions match TRBD1. Germline V gene lookup returns CDR1 MRHNA and CDR2 SNTAGT. The CDR3 covers 14 residues. V shed 3 bases and J 4 bases; nucleotides not matched to a gene: 5. The CDR3 bases are TGTGCCAGCAGTGATACCGACAGGGCCACTGAAGCTTTCTTT. Amino acids: CASSDTDRATEAFF.

The chain combines TRBV6-5 with TRBJ2-3; TRBD2 might be the D (5 bases). The length of the CDR3 is 14 residues. V lost 4 bases and J lost 4, with 12 bases in between. Germline V gene lookup returns CDR1 MNHEY and CDR2 SVGAGI. CDR3: CASSFYPGADTQYF. The CDR3, as DNA: TGTGCCAGCAGTTTTTACCCCGGGGCAGATACGCAGTATTTT.

This chain links TRBV6-5 with TRBJ2-7, with a possible D match to TRBD1 (5 bases). The V gene lost 7 bases and the J gene lost 6 bases, with 16 bases spanning the gap. CDR3 length: 13 amino acids. The germline V gene encodes CDR1 MNHEY and CDR2 SVGAGI. The CDR3 coding sequence is TGTGCCAGCAACGTCAGGGTGTCGGTCGAGCAGTACTTC. Its translation: CASNVRVSVEQYF.